Following are 2 T cell receptor beta chains from one sample sequenced in a study of blood T cell repertoires in COVID-19. The method was immunoSEQ multiplex PCR; TCRdb's version includes in-frame clones alone and lacks a portion of them. The table has approximately 50,000 clones, around 87% seen once; the top ten hold over 5%. Source material: peripheral blood. Receptor source: a man aged 45 to 65 with active COVID-19.

This clone appeared a few times. CDR3 DNA sequence: TGTGCCAGCAGCACCCGACAGTGGAACACTGAAGCTTTCTTT. It codes for CASSTRQWNTEAFF. The chain is built from TRBV21-1 and TRBJ1-1; the table gives TRBD1 as D, unverified against the DNA. TRBV21-1 is noted as a pseudogene. This CDR3 comprises 14 residues.

Comments on this clone: The junction departs from the called germline gene at one end, perhaps through a read error. This rearrangement joins TRBV30 to TRBJ2-7, with 8 bases matching TRBD2. Germline V CDR1 and CDR2: GTSNPN, SVGIG (reference sequence). The CDR3 totals 15 residues. The CDR3 DNA reads TGTGCCTGGAGCCCTCGTGCGGGGGGTAGATACGGGCAGTACTTC. Translation gives CAWSPRAGGRYGQYF.